The source of this T cell receptor beta chain is a study of T cells in Graves' hyperthyroidism and ophthalmopathy (dated by TCRdb to about 2019). Background on the whole study: Peripheral blood samples were taken at the time of initial diagnosis, prior to any treatment. Following sampling, methimazole starting at 30 mg daily was given to hyperthyroidism patients, and high-dose intravenous methylprednisolone was given to ophthalmopathy patients. The 100 discovery patients were divided at random into training and test sets in a 7:3 ratio. The paper reports TCR Vbeta CDR3 sequencing of 140 or so peripheral blood samples: under 45 ophthalmopathy, about 75 hyperthyroidism and 17 progressor patients. Whether ophthalmopathy could be predicted prospectively was tested in an independent validation cohort made up of under 20 hyperthyroidism patients plus 17 patients who later progressed to ophthalmopathy. TCR V-J signatures able to tell the groups apart were searched for in a discovery cohort of 100 patients, of whom under 45 had Graves' ophthalmopathy and roughly 57 had stable Graves' hyperthyroidism. In addition, the study compared T-cell repertoires in thyroid tissue and in blood from roughly 6 Graves' hyperthyroidism patients.

The TCR beta CDR3 regions were amplified from RNA transcripts. The TCR CDR3 was subjected to a first round of RT-PCR using the HTBI primer set and the Qiagen OneStep RT-PCR kit. Libraries were constructed in a second round of multiplex PCR, after which size selection and purification were performed. Paired-end sequencing of the libraries was performed with 100 bp reads on an Illumina HiSeq2000. The study's own analysis went as follows. SOAPnuke was used to process the raw data, with reads discarded if the reads contained adapters or uncalled bases, had a mean Phred below 15, or lacked an exact constant-primer or identifier match. High-quality paired reads were merged using COPE v1.2.5, and each unique nucleotide sequence was defined as a clonotype. Clonotypes were aligned to IMGT TRBV, TRBD and TRBJ reference segments using MiTCR v1.1. The analysis included only V-J combinations with a frequency above 0.0001, which together covered over 98% of the repertoires. The TCS score was defined as the ratio of F50 (clonal expansion) to E x V (chaos), calculated using BLOSUM62-based TCRdist between CDR3 peptides within each V-J. Welch's t-statistics and random forest reduced fewer than 600 V-J features to 10 to 15, which were used in a naive Bayes classifier (R e1071). The public reads were reanalyzed by TCRdb: fastp trimming at Q25, MiXCR alignment, in-frame beta chains only. Every distinct CDR3 protein forms one entry, paired with its most common genes and DNA. The V and J calls reflect TCRdb's pipeline rather than the authors' work. The sample table lists about 400,000 distinct CDR3 sequences, over 12% of them with a count of one. Jointly, the top ten make up 28% of the sample.

Comment on this clonotype: Its antigen is still unknown. No base-level quality is on record; no much larger clone is a single base apart.

Paper-wide results and their limitations: A 13 V-J signature model separated ophthalmopathy from stable hyperthyroidism, with 87.88% sensitivity and roughly 81% specificity in cross-validation and 80%/75% in testing. Sample size was not statistically predetermined, and investigators were not blinded to group allocation. Most expanded thyroid clonotypes (frequency above 0.001) were also found in blood, which suggests that blood repertoires may mirror thyroid immune responses. In validation, progression to ophthalmopathy was predicted by the model with about 70% sensitivity and approximately 78% specificity, a median of approximately 6.5 months before onset.

V is pared back by 0 bases and J by 9 bases, with 15 bases lying between the germline termini. The CDR3 runs 15 amino acids, cysteine and phenylalanine included. Only CDR3 DNA is held: 45 bases, read in frame from base 1. The germline V gene yields MGHRA for CDR1 and YSYEKL for CDR2. In the ophthalmopathy patients, disease was moderately to severely active, with a Clinical Activity Score of 3 or more, a NOSPECS grade of 4 or more, and a duration of less than 3 months. Any patient with an uncontrolled infection, another autoimmune disease, pregnancy or lactation was excluded. Diagnoses relied on clinical symptoms, serum thyroxine and TRAb, thyroid ultrasound and orbital computed tomography. PBMCs were isolated from approximately 10 ml of fresh peripheral blood by Ficoll-Paque density gradient centrifugation. Trizol reagent was used to extract total RNA, and RNA quality was then checked on an Agilent 2100 Bioanalyzer.

Sequenced input: blood. The receptor was derived from a man in his fifties or sixties with Graves' ophthalmopathy. The chain employs TRBV4-1 and TRBJ1-5; no D gene can be assigned with confidence. The bases read TGCGCCAGCAGCCAAGATGGTGGGGTACGCCGGCCCCAGCATTTT. This codes for CASSQDGGVRRPQHF.